The 18 T cell receptor beta chains presented below share a single source sample, sequenced in a study of T-cell reconstitution after alpha-beta-depleted transplantation in children. Construction of the TCRbeta library involved unique molecular identifiers. MiXCR, run by TCRdb on the PCR reads, gives a single entry per CDR3 protein. In the table there are around 480,000 distinct CDR3 sequences, approximately 32% of which are singletons. Sequences were derived from PBMCs from the stem cell graft donor, sampled from the stem cell graft. Every receptor here comes from a human donor who donated a stem cell graft to a child with aplastic anemia.

The chain uses TRBV19 and TRBJ2-7, with 11 nucleotides matching TRBD1. Germline CDR1 LNHDA, CDR2 SQIVND (reference sequence). The V gene end was trimmed by 4 bases and the J gene end by 3 bases; junction bases not matched to a gene: 5. CDR3 length equals 15 residues. CDR3 nucleotides: TGTGCCAGTAGTAACCTCGGGACAGGGGGCTACGAGCAGTACTTC. The encoded protein is CASSNLGTGGYEQYF. The whole variable domain, filled in from reference TRBV19 and TRBJ2-7, reads DGGITQSPKYLFRKEGQNVTLSCEQNLNHDAMYWYRQDPGQGLRLIYYSQIVNDFQKGDIAEGYSVSREKKESFPLTVTSAQKNPTAFYLCASSNLGTGGYEQYFGPGTRLTVT.

In its sample, this clonotype was seen once. This rearrangement joins TRBV28 to TRBJ1-6, with 7 bases that match TRBD1. The CDR3 runs 15 residues. CDR1 and CDR2 (germline): MDHEN, SYDVKM. Trimming removed 5 bases from V and 5 bases from J; junction bases left unmatched: 6. CDR3 sequence reads: CASSARQGDNSPLHF. CDR3 coding DNA: TGTGCCAGCAGTGCTCGACAGGGTGATAATTCACCCCTCCACTTT.

The table lists this clonotype with many counts. The chain couples TRBV10-2 to TRBJ1-1; D not resolved. Deletions cut 7 bases from V and 6 bases from J, with 9 bases between. The germline V gene encodes CDR1 WSHSY and CDR2 SAAADI. This CDR3 spans 11 amino acids. The CDR3 protein is CASTGGAEAFF. In nucleotides, the CDR3 is TGCGCCAGCACGGGCGGCGCTGAAGCTTTCTTT.

The V call is TRBV23-1, the J call TRBJ1-4; D uncertain. TRBV23-1 is annotated as an ORF whose role is uncertain. This CDR3 spans 15 amino acids. V was pared by 6 bases and J by 3 bases, with 14 bases between. The CDR3 region has the DNA TGCGCCAGCAGCCTCGATCTGACGGCTAATGAAAAACTGTTTTTT. It yields the protein CASSLDLTANEKLFF.

Many counts were recorded for this clonotype. The chain links TRBV6-2 or TRBV6-3 to TRBJ2-1; 8 bases map to TRBD1. This CDR3 spans 14 amino acids. The trim removed 6 bases at V and 3 bases at J, leaving 4 bases unmatched. Germline V gene lookup returns CDR1 MNHEY and CDR2 SVGEGT. The CDR3, as DNA: TGTGCCAGCAGACCCGGACAGGGCTACAATGAGCAGTTCTTC. Translating gives CASRPGQGYNEQFF.

The chain joins TRBV7-8 to TRBJ2-7; D unresolved. The germline gives CDR1 SGHVS, CDR2 FQNEAQ. With 5 bases removed from V and 4 bases from J, the gap between germline ends came to 15 bases. The CDR3 is 14 amino acids. CDR3 sequence (DNA): TGTGCCAGCAGCCCACGGAGCAGCACATACGAGCAGTACTTC. Its translation: CASSPRSSTYEQYF.

The DNA of the CDR3 is TGTGCCAGCAGCCATACTAGCGGGAGGGCCAAATACAATGAGCAGTTCTTC. Protein product: CASSHTSGRAKYNEQFF. The rearrangement links TRBV7-2 to TRBJ2-1; 13 bases align to TRBD2. From germline, CDR1 is SGHTA and CDR2 FQGNSA. This CDR3 region has 17 residues. The V and J ends lost 5 bases and 4 bases, in that order; junction bases with no gene match: 8.

The genes are TRBV6-2 or TRBV6-3 and TRBJ1-3, with unresolved D. Trimming took 0 bases from V and 0 from J, leaving 12 bases between them. Germline loops: CDR1 MNHEY, CDR2 SVGEGT. The CDR3 totals 17 residues. This chain's CDR3 is CASSYSAWADSGNTIYF. CDR3 bases: TGTGCCAGCAGTTACTCGGCCTGGGCGGACTCTGGAAACACCATATATTTT.

The rearrangement joins TRBV20-1 to TRBJ2-1, with D perhaps TRBD1 or TRBD2 (5 bases each). This CDR3 comprises 15 residues. Per germline, CDR1 DFQATT and CDR2 SNEGSKA (reference sequence). V lost 3 bases and J 0 bases, leaving 12 bases between the germline ends. The chain's CDR3 is CSARGPGSSYNEQFF. In DNA form, the CDR3 reads TGCAGTGCTAGGGGGCCGGGAAGCTCCTACAATGAGCAGTTCTTC.

The chain carries TRBV7-9 and TRBJ1-2; 9 bases are shared with TRBD1. There are 15 residues in the CDR3. The germline V gene encodes CDR1 SEHNR and CDR2 FQNEAQ (reference sequence). Trimming cost V 5 bases and J 7 bases; bases outside gene matches: 11. CDR3 loop: CASSTGPGQGVGYTF. As DNA, the CDR3 is TGTGCCAGCAGCACGGGCCCGGGACAGGGAGTTGGCTACACCTTC.

Regarding this clonotype: The junction and the germline gene differ at one end; a read error may be behind it. The chain has TRBV20-1 and TRBJ2-1, with a tentative D call TRBD2 (6 bases). CDR3 size: 17 residues. In germline, CDR1 is DFQATT, CDR2 SNEGSKA (reference sequence). The CDR3 DNA follows: TGCTGTGCTAGAGATTCCCCGGACTACCCGAGTTCGGGTGAGCAGTTCTTC. It codes for CCARDSPDYPSSGEQFF.

The V and J genes are TRBV15 and TRBJ2-5, with 12 bases matching TRBD2. Germline CDR1 and CDR2: LNHNV and YYDKDF (reference sequence). This CDR3 is 17 amino acids long. Trimming took 9 bases from V and 5 from J; bases not matched to a gene: 16. In DNA form, the CDR3 reads TGTGCCACACGGACTAGCGGGATGGGGGGGCCCGGGGAGACCCAGTACTTC. Protein product: CATRTSGMGGPGETQYF.

This clonotype was counted a few times. CDR3 amino acids: CSASLVREETQYF. CDR3 sequence (DNA): TGCAGTGCTAGCTTAGTCAGGGAAGAGACCCAGTACTTC. V gene TRBV20-1 combines with J gene TRBJ2-5, with a weak D call TRBD1 (5 bases). Germline assignment: CDR1 DFQATT and CDR2 SNEGSKA (reference sequence). The CDR3 spans 13 residues. V was pared by 3 bases and J by 3 bases, with 11 bases between.

The CDR3 is CASSAIRDTSYEQYF. CDR3 DNA sequence: TGTGCCAGCAGCGCTATCCGGGACACCTCCTACGAGCAGTACTTC. The chain has TRBV7-9 and TRBJ2-7; D is possibly TRBD1 (6 bases). There are 15 residues in the CDR3. Germline V CDR1 and CDR2: SEHNR, FQNEAQ (reference sequence). The ends were cut back, 5 bases at V and 0 bases at J, with 14 bases in the middle.

This chain links TRBV6-1 with TRBJ1-1; 11 bases align to TRBD1. The CDR3 length is 14 residues. Germline CDR1 and CDR2: MNHNS and SASEGT. The V segment lost 6 bases and the J segment 3 bases; nucleotides outside the gene matches: 3. CDR3 nucleotide sequence: TGTGCCAGCAGGCCGGGACAGGGGGACACTGAAGCTTTCTTT. Its translation is CASRPGQGDTEAFF.

V usage is TRBV12-3 or TRBV12-4 and J usage is TRBJ2-1; TRBD2 agrees at 10 bases. V gave up 3 bases and J gave up 8 bases; unmatched junction bases: 7. The length of the CDR3 is 15 residues. The CDR3 is CASSFGLAVVYEQFF. The CDR3 DNA reads TGTGCCAGCAGTTTCGGACTAGCGGTAGTTTATGAGCAGTTCTTC.

The V gene is TRBV14, the J gene TRBJ2-7; 8 bases are shared with TRBD2. With 0 bases clipped from V and 4 bases from J, the junction kept 11 bases outside the gene matches. This CDR3 region has 17 residues. The germline gives CDR1 SGHDN, CDR2 FVKESK. The CDR3 DNA follows: TGTGCCAGCAGCCAAGATCGAAGAATAGCGGGATTATACGAGCAGTACTTC. Amino acids: CASSQDRRIAGLYEQYF.

This clonotype turned up a few times. V gene TRBV19 combines with J gene TRBJ2-7; 7 bases agree with TRBD1. Germline V gene data show CDR1 as LNHDA and CDR2 as SQIVND (reference sequence). The V and J ends lost 5 bases and 6 bases, in that order; junction bases with no gene match: 10. The CDR3 covers 14 residues. The CDR3 sequence is CASSQDRPLGEQYV. CDR3 nucleotides: TGTGCCAGTAGTCAGGACAGGCCCCTGGGCGAGCAGTACGTC.